The present T cell receptor (beta chain) was sequenced within a study of CD8+ T cells in alopecia areata. Treatment in this sample: oral pan-JAK inhibitor, 5-10 mg twice daily. Germline lookup yields CDR1 KGHSH and CDR2 LQKENI. V was clipped by 2 bases and J by 7 bases; unmatched bases: 6. The CDR3 sequence is 15 residues long. Once RNA had been extracted, it was reverse transcribed into cDNA to act as the sequencing template. Generated by immunoSEQ multiplex PCR, the TCRdb table keeps only in-frame clones and is missing some. The sample lists about 160,000 clones, around 71% occurring once. The chain couples TRBV18 to TRBJ1-4; TRBD1 aligns across 8 bases. Material: CD4+ T cells sorted from blood, obtained at week 4, from a patient treated with tofacitinib. The receptor comes from a human donor with alopecia areata. The CDR3 coding sequence is TGTGCCAGCTCACCAACGCAGGGGGCTATTGAAAAACTGTTTTTT. Protein: CASSPTQGAIEKLFF.